The 19 T cell receptor beta chains presented below share a single source sample, sequenced in a study of shared clonotypes between healthy human individuals (TCRdb year 2020). Preparation of the library involved the immunoSEQ multiplex PCR assay. This is the immuneACCESS table as TCRdb keeps it, with only in-frame sequences that have V and J called. A part of the clones is gone; compared with another copy, unresolved V genes explain less than half, and the rest is unexplained. The sample data list roughly 1 million clones, and 65% to 75% of these were observed just once. Roughly 1.5% of the sample lies in the top ten. The sample was memory CD4+ T cells sorted from blood. The cell subset or site label for this specimen denotes: CD45RA-negative fraction. These receptors were obtained from a man aged 18 to 29 in good health.

V is TRBV7-9 and J is TRBJ1-2; 8 bases match TRBD1. J gave up 8 bases and V 6 bases, and 14 bases lay outside the gene matches. Germline V gene lookup returns CDR1 SEHNR and CDR2 FQNEAQ (reference sequence). CDR3 length: 15 residues. CDR3 protein: CASRVDRGKKGGYTF. CDR3 coding DNA: TGTGCCAGCAGGGTTGACAGGGGCAAAAAAGGGGGCTACACCTTC.

This clone was seen repeatedly, ten times or more. This chain joins TRBV28 and TRBJ1-4; D is undetermined. CDR3 length: 13 amino acids. CDR1 is MDHEN and CDR2 is SYDVKM in the germline V gene. V lost 6 bases, J lost 8 bases, and 13 bases lay in between. The CDR3 spells CASSPAYLEKLFF. CDR3 bases: TGTGCCAGCAGCCCGGCGTACCTAGAAAAACTGTTTTTT.

This clone turned up a few times. This chain joins TRBV6-5 and TRBJ2-5; D may be TRBD2 (5 bases). V gave up 6 bases and J gave up 9 bases, with 11 bases separating them. The germline V gene encodes CDR1 MNHEY and CDR2 SVGAGI. This CDR3 comprises 11 residues. CDR3 sequence: CASSSRAAQYF. CDR3 DNA: TGTGCCAGCAGCTCCCGAGCGGCCCAGTACTTC.

The chain combines TRBV5-1 with TRBJ2-1; no clear D gene. The CDR3 runs 12 residues. Trimming left V 0 bases short and J 8 bases short, with 6 bases between. In germline, CDR1 is SGHRS, CDR2 YFSETQ. In DNA, the CDR3 is TGCGCCAGCAGCTTGGAGGGTCATGAGCAGTTCTTC. Its protein is CASSLEGHEQFF.

V and J are TRBV28 and TRBJ1-3; D remains unclear. CDR3 size: 12 residues. The germline V and J ends were trimmed by 10 bases and 8 bases, with 15 bases remaining between them. CDR1 is MDHEN and CDR2 is SYDVKM in the germline V gene. In DNA, the CDR3 is TGTGCCACTCACCAGCGGGCAGACACCATATATTTT. This sequence encodes CATHQRADTIYF.

The rearrangement joins TRBV11-2 to TRBJ1-4; 7 nucleotides align to TRBD1. J gave up 7 bases and V 5 bases, and 7 bases lay outside the gene matches. Germline-derived CDR1 and CDR2 are SGHAT and FQNNGV. CDR3 length equals 14 residues. This CDR3 reads CASSPTGLGEKLFF. CDR3 DNA: TGTGCCAGCAGCCCGACAGGGTTAGGTGAAAAACTGTTTTTT.

The CDR3 sequence: CASSYGTSGGEQYF. CDR3 nucleotides: TGTGCCAGCAGTTACGGGACTAGCGGGGGGGAGCAGTACTTC. The chain uses TRBV6-6 and TRBJ2-5; the match to TRBD2 covers 16 bases. Germline V CDR1 and CDR2: MNHNY, SVGAGI (reference sequence). CDR3 length equals 14 residues. Unmatched junction bases numbered 2, after V lost 2 bases and J lost 11 bases.

This chain links TRBV5-4 with TRBJ2-7; 7 bases map to TRBD1. Losses at the gene ends were 4 bases for V and 3 bases for J; bases not matched to a gene: 7. The CDR3 consists of 14 residues. The germline V gene has CDR1 SGHNT and CDR2 YYREEE (reference sequence). The CDR3 reads CASSPSGQFYEQYF. The CDR3 DNA is TGTGCCAGCAGCCCATCGGGACAGTTCTACGAGCAGTACTTC.

This chain connects TRBV6-1 to TRBJ2-7; D unclear. Germline V gene data show CDR1 as MNHNS and CDR2 as SASEGT. V dropped 6 bases and J dropped 0 bases, with 9 bases sitting between them. The CDR3 is made up of 13 amino acids. The CDR3 sequence is CASRIGYSYEQYF. The CDR3 DNA follows: TGTGCCAGCAGGATAGGGTACTCCTACGAGCAGTACTTC.

V gene TRBV7-3 combines with J gene TRBJ2-3, with 9 bases fitting TRBD1. V lost 5 bases and J lost 3; bases outside the gene matches: 9. The CDR3 runs 16 residues. Per germline, CDR1 SGHTA and CDR2 FQGTGA. Here the CDR3 DNA reads TGTGCCAGCAGCCCCCGGGGGGACAGGGCTACAGATACGCAGTATTTT. It specifies CASSPRGDRATDTQYF.

The chain joins TRBV5-1 to TRBJ2-1; 15 bases fit TRBD2. The germline V gene has CDR1 SGHRS and CDR2 YFSETQ. The J segment lost 9 bases and the V segment lost 0 bases, leaving 7 bases of the junction unmatched. CDR3 length: 17 amino acids. CDR3: CASSLGGLAGGHGEQFF. The CDR3 DNA reads TGCGCCAGCAGCTTGGGGGGACTAGCGGGAGGCCATGGTGAGCAGTTCTTC.

The chain couples TRBV11-2 to TRBJ1-6, with D tentatively TRBD1 (6 bases). Germline CDR1 SGHAT, CDR2 FQNNGV. This CDR3 region has 15 residues. Trimming left V 0 bases short and J 11 bases short, with 14 bases between. CDR3 amino acids: CASSLEGGPGTPLHF. The CDR3 nucleotides read TGTGCCAGCAGCTTAGAAGGGGGTCCGGGGACACCCCTCCACTTT.

V gene TRBV6-5 combines with J gene TRBJ1-1; TRBD1 might be the D (5 bases). V was cut by 6 bases and J by 0 bases, with 11 bases left in between. Germline values: CDR1 MNHEY, CDR2 SVGAGI. This CDR3 contains 14 residues. DNA for the CDR3: TGTGCCAGCAGACCGATCAGGGTGAACACTGAAGCTTTCTTT. Amino acid sequence: CASRPIRVNTEAFF.

The chain combines TRBV30 with TRBJ2-7; D uncertain. The CDR3 runs to 13 residues. Deletions cut 2 bases from V and 6 bases from J, with 14 bases between. Germline V CDR1 and CDR2: GTSNPN, SVGIG (reference sequence). This CDR3 reads CAWSLDPLSEQYF. CDR3 nucleotides: TGTGCCTGGAGTCTGGACCCCTTAAGCGAGCAGTACTTC.

This rearrangement joins TRBV19 to TRBJ2-2; D uncertain. Germline CDR1 reads LNHDA; CDR2 reads SQIVND (reference sequence). The CDR3 is made up of 14 amino acids. The V end lost 8 bases, the J end lost 0 bases, and 10 bases lay between the germline ends. The CDR3 nucleotides read TGTGCCAGTCACGGAGAGTCGAACACCGGGGAGCTGTTTTTT. Protein: CASHGESNTGELFF.

The genes are TRBV5-3 and TRBJ1-2; weak D call: TRBD1 (6 bases). TRBV5-3 is assigned to the ORF class and has an uncertain function. Trimming left V 2 bases short and J 8 bases short, with 19 bases between. The CDR3 totals 15 residues. The CDR3 nucleotides are TGTGCCAGAAGCTTTAGGAAGGACAGACCAAGGGGCTACACCTTC. Translated, it gives CARSFRKDRPRGYTF.

Here the CDR3 DNA reads TGCGCCAGCAGCCGAACGGGCCAAGAGACCCAGTACTTC. It is translated as CASSRTGQETQYF. The V and J genes are TRBV4-1 and TRBJ2-5, with D uncertain. Trimming took 4 bases from V and 1 from J, leaving 7 bases between them. The CDR3 extends over 13 amino acids. The germline gives CDR1 MGHRA, CDR2 YSYEKL.

In this sample, this clone turned up a few times. The chain recombines TRBV2 with TRBJ2-7; D is perhaps TRBD1 (5 bases). Trimming took 7 bases from V and 4 from J, leaving 20 bases between them. CDR1 is SNHLY, CDR2 FYNNEI, per germline. The CDR3 runs to 15 residues. The CDR3 region is CASKVLVWGNYEQYF. The CDR3 DNA sequence: TGTGCCAGCAAAGTCTTGGTATGGGGCAATTACGAGCAGTACTTC.

About this clone itself: A much larger clone lies a single base off, so this may be a read error. The same CDR3 also results from other DNA sequences found in this sample. The chain couples TRBV6-4 to TRBJ1-4; the match to TRBD1 covers 7 bases. CDR1 is MRHNA, CDR2 SNTAGT, per germline. The CDR3 has 14 residues. CDR3 in DNA: TGTGCCAGCAGTGAGATCCGGGACAGAGAAAAACTATTTTTT. This translates into CASSEIRDREKLFF.